The clone carrying this TCR beta chain was counted between two and nine times. Its antigen is currently unknown. This specimen comes from a study of CD8 T cells in ankylosing spondylitis. Study results and limitations: Ankylosing spondylitis blood appeared to be characterized by a TCR beta motif of roughly eight highly homologous variants. The disease-linked clones had a CD8+ phenotype and low blood frequencies. Reactive arthritis synovial fluid and blood were previously reported to contain some motif variants. Clones tied to disease were said to be significantly enriched in matched ankylosing spondylitis synovial fluid.

TCRdb processed the 5' RACE reads anew with MiXCR; each CDR3 protein has one entry. The data show 250,000 to 350,000 distinct CDR3 sequences, 7.5% to 9% seen once. In germline, CDR1 is MNHEY, CDR2 SMNVEV (reference sequence). V was shortened by 7 bases and J by 1 base, with 9 bases between the two germline ends. The CDR3 is made up of 13 amino acids. The sequence was collected from a male donor with ankylosing spondylitis. The genes are TRBV27 and TRBJ2-3, with D possibly TRBD1 on 5 matching bases. The specimen sequenced was blood, either unsorted or a sorted T cell fraction (not recorded which). DNA of the CDR3: TGTGCCAGCATGGGGCGCCGCACAGATACGCAGTATTTT. Protein product: CASMGRRTDTQYF.